This T cell receptor (beta chain) was recovered during a study of blood T cell repertoires in COVID-19. Produced via immunoSEQ multiplex PCR; TCRdb's table is partial and in-frame only. This table holds under 40,000 clones, about 88% found once. V trimming: 3 bases; J trimming: 3 bases; junction bases outside the gene matches: 4. The germline V gene encodes CDR1 SGHTA and CDR2 FQGNSA. CDR3 size: 15 residues. The chain combines TRBV7-2 with TRBJ2-1, with 8 bases lining up with TRBD1. This clonotype was obtained from a man between 65 and 85 years old with active COVID-19. The sample consisted of peripheral blood. The CDR3 DNA reads as TGTGCCAGCAGCTTTTCCGGGACAGGCTACAATGAGCAGTTCTTC. Protein sequence: CASSFSGTGYNEQFF.